One sample yielded the 2 T cell receptor beta chains listed below, sequenced in a study of molecular identifiers for immune sequencing clone quantification (dated by TCRdb to about 2018). Library preparation was by PCR. Sequencing took place on a NextSeq 500. TCRdb took the public reads, trimmed them with fastp at Q25, ran MiXCR for clone calling and kept in-frame beta chains. One record per CDR3 amino acid sequence lists the most common genes and DNA. The sample table holds nearly 650,000 distinct CDR3 sequences, of which around 25% were seen once. The biggest ten clones account for about 0.78% of the sample. The sequencing input was naive CD8+ T cells from blood, with Jurkat cell RNA spiked in. The sample's cell subset or site label, decoded: FACS-sorted CD8+CD4-CCR7+CD45RA+ naive T cells. The receptors derive from a human donor in good health. Some libraries in this study had Jurkat cell RNA spiked in.

This clonotype showed up many times. The J gene is TRBJ1-4, the V gene TRBV7-8; 9 nucleotides agree with TRBD1. The CDR3 length is 16 residues. Germline loops: CDR1 SGHVS, CDR2 FQNEAQ. The trim removed 5 bases at V and 2 bases at J, leaving 6 bases unmatched. The CDR3 loop is CASSQQGAGTNEKLFF. DNA for the CDR3: TGTGCCAGCAGCCAACAGGGGGCCGGGACTAATGAAAAACTGTTTTTT.

This clonotype came up a few times. CDR3 region: CASSQELAGGAYEQYF. The CDR3 DNA reads TGTGCCAGCAGCCAAGAGTTAGCGGGGGGGGCCTACGAGCAGTACTTC. This sequence joins TRBV4-2 and TRBJ2-7, with 11 bases lining up with TRBD2. Trimming removed 0 bases from V and 2 bases from J; junction bases left unmatched: 3. This CDR3 spans 16 amino acids. The V gene's germline CDR1 is LGHNA and CDR2 YNFKEQ.